A selection of T cell receptor beta chains follows, all from one sample in a study of T cell changes during pregnancy in multiple sclerosis. Assay used: immunoSEQ multiplex PCR; TCRdb lists only in-frame clones, some missing. The profile covers about 68,000 clones, with about 90% appearing a single time and 0.65% to 0.9% taken by the ten largest. Sequenced material: peripheral blood, taken in the second trimester of pregnancy. All receptors come from a female donor with multiple sclerosis, enrolled in a pregnancy study. The CDR3 runs from the conserved cysteine through the conserved F or W. Fields, in order: clone size, V gene, J gene, D gene, CDR3 protein, CDR3 DNA. A D gene is named only where the DNA matches it firmly. Clone size appears in some rows only: once, few, many, or a class for an expanded clone.

-,TRBV9,TRBJ1-1,-,CASSDSGANEAFF,TGTGCCAGCAGCGACTCAGGGGCTAATGAAGCTTTCTTT
-,TRBV11-1,TRBJ1-3,TRBD1,CASSRSRGPGNTIYF,TGTGCCAGCAGCCGGAGCAGGGGGCCTGGAAACACCATATATTTT
few,TRBV19,TRBJ1-2,-,CASSIDPGRNYGYTF,TGTGCCAGTAGTATTGATCCCGGGAGGAACTATGGCTACACCTTC
-,TRBV7-9,TRBJ2-5,TRBD1,CASSLGTGRETQYF,TGTGCCAGCAGCTTAGGGACAGGTAGAGAGACCCAGTACTTC
-,TRBV19,TRBJ1-5,-,CASSTPSRQVLGSNQPQHF,TGTGCCAGTAGTACCCCTAGTCGACAGGTCCTAGGCAGCAATCAGCCCCAGCATTTT
-,TRBV9,TRBJ2-7,-,CASSVGGSSYEQYF,TGTGCCAGCAGCGTAGGAGGGAGCTCCTACGAGCAGTACTTC
-,TRBV21-1,TRBJ1-1,-,CASSTRRDRKVLQAFF,TGTGCCAGCAGCACCCGGAGGGACAGGAAGGTTTTACAAGCTTTCTTT
-,TRBV7-2,TRBJ2-7,-,CASSLGRLSYEQYF,TGTGCCAGCAGCTTGGGCAGGCTTTCCTACGAGCAGTACTTC
-,TRBV9,TRBJ2-1,-,CASSVRAGPTYNEQFF,TGTGCCAGCAGCGTAAGGGCGGGACCAACCTACAATGAGCAGTTCTTC
-,TRBV19,TRBJ2-3,TRBD1,CASSIGTRDRGSTDTQYF,TGTGCCAGTAGTATAGGCACCAGGGACAGGGGCAGCACAGATACGCAGTATTTT
-,TRBV7-2,TRBJ2-7,TRBD1,CASSLSTGGRYEQYF,TGTGCCAGCAGCTTATCGACAGGGGGCCGCTACGAGCAGTACTTC
-,TRBV6-6,TRBJ1-6,-,CASSYVQGVAPLHF,TGTGCCAGCAGTTACGTACAGGGAGTGGCGCCCCTCCACTTT
-,TRBV6-6,TRBJ2-3,TRBD2,CASTGAGREDTQYF,TGTGCCAGCACCGGAGCTGGGAGGGAAGATACGCAGTATTTT
-,TRBV4-2,TRBJ2-2,TRBD2,CASSQYGAGGQSTGELFF,TGTGCCAGCAGCCAATACGGAGCGGGGGGGCAGAGCACCGGGGAGCTGTTTTTT
-,TRBV7-2,TRBJ2-3,TRBD2,CASSLGTSGDTQYF,TGTGCCAGCAGCCTTGGGACTAGCGGGGATACGCAGTATTTT
-,TRBV10-3,TRBJ1-6,-,CAISEWGLNSPLHF,TGTGCCATCAGTGAGTGGGGGCTTAATTCACCCCTCCACTTT
-,TRBV9,TRBJ1-6,-,CASSVGLSNSPLHF,TGTGCCAGCAGCGTAGGACTGTCAAATTCACCCCTCCACTTT
few,TRBV15,TRBJ1-5,-,CATSRDRLDQPQHF,TGTGCCACCAGCAGAGATCGGTTGGATCAGCCCCAGCATTTT
-,TRBV18,TRBJ1-2,-,CASSPGGVDGYTF,TGTGCCAGCTCACCAGGAGGGGTCGACGGCTACACCTTC
-,TRBV29-1,TRBJ2-4,TRBD2,CSVEGGAGEAKNIQYF,TGCAGCGTTGAGGGAGGTGCGGGGGAAGCCAAAAACATTCAGTACTTC
-,TRBV5-8,TRBJ2-1,-,CASSLRDTYYNEQFF,TGTGCCAGCAGCTTGCGGGACACTTACTACAATGAGCAGTTCTTC
-,TRBV5-1,TRBJ2-6,-,CASCLQAGANVLTF,TGCGCCAGCTGCTTACAGGCTGGGGCCAACGTCCTGACTTTC